This T cell receptor (beta chain) emerged from a study of blood T cell repertoires in COVID-19. Whole-study context: Acute and convalescent COVID-19 specimens originated in the United States, Italy and Spain.

Here immunoSEQ multiplex PCR was the method, and the copy in TCRdb shows in-frame clones only, minus some. The sample lists around 320,000 clones; roughly 85% were seen once. Trimming cost V 0 bases and J 7 bases, with 21 bases left between them. The CDR3 runs to 17 residues. The germline V gene has CDR1 LGHNT and CDR2 FRNRAP. The chain couples TRBV12-5 to TRBJ1-2, with D possibly TRBD1 on 6 matching bases. Sequencing was performed on peripheral blood. This clonotype originated in a human donor in a cohort sampled during active COVID-19. For the CDR3, the DNA is TGTGCTAGTGGTTTGGTAACAGGGATGATGGCATTGGGTGGCTACACCTTC. Encoded protein: CASGLVTGMMALGGYTF.